A single sample gave rise to the 15 T cell receptor beta chains below, sequenced in a study of T cell responses to AZD1222 COVID-19 vaccine. Only in-frame clones appear in the TCRdb table, and some are missing; sequencing was by immunoSEQ multiplex PCR. Among more than 60,000 clones listed, more than 75% were seen once. This sample comprised peripheral blood, obtained 28 days after the second AZD1222 dose. These receptors were taken from an adult who received the AZD1222 COVID-19 vaccine.

V gene TRBV6-5 combines with J gene TRBJ2-5; perhaps TRBD1 as D (6 bases). V shed 7 bases and J shed 2 bases, with 17 bases lying between them. Per germline, CDR1 MNHEY and CDR2 SVGAGI. The CDR3 runs to 15 residues. In nucleotides, the CDR3 is TGTGCCAGCAAGACAGGTCCCGCTGTACAAGAGACCCAGTACTTC. Translation: CASKTGPAVQETQYF.

The chain couples TRBV7-9 to TRBJ1-3; 9 bases match TRBD1. V dropped 5 bases and J dropped 2; count of bases not matched to a gene: 7. Germline assignment: CDR1 SEHNR and CDR2 FQNEAQ (reference sequence). This CDR3 is 16 amino acids long. CDR3: CASSLTGTGTGNTIYF. DNA for the CDR3: TGTGCCAGCAGCCTAACCGGGACAGGGACTGGAAACACCATATATTTT.

The chain combines TRBV28 with TRBJ1-2; D uncertain. Trimming took off 7 bases at V and 0 bases at J, with 6 bases between the two ends. Germline V gene lookup returns CDR1 MDHEN and CDR2 SYDVKM. The CDR3 spans 12 residues. CDR3 bases: TGTGCCAGCATGCAAGCTAACTATGGCTACACCTTC. This sequence encodes CASMQANYGYTF.

The chain carries TRBV11-2 and TRBJ1-6; D call uncertain. From germline, CDR1 is SGHAT and CDR2 FQNNGV. This CDR3 has 12 residues. The V end lost 6 bases, the J end lost 4 bases, and 4 bases lay between the germline ends. Here the CDR3 DNA reads TGTGCCAGCAGGTTATATAATTCACCCCTCCACTTT. Translation gives CASRLYNSPLHF.

The rearrangement links TRBV10-3 to TRBJ1-6; 10 nucleotides agree with TRBD1. The CDR3 is 15 amino acids. With 0 bases clipped from V and 9 bases from J, the junction kept 2 bases outside the gene matches. Germline CDR1 reads ENHRY; CDR2 reads SYGVKD. CDR3 bases: TGTGCCATCAGTGAGTCGCGACAGGGGGCTTCACCCCTCCACTTT. Amino acids: CAISESRQGASPLHF.

This chain joins TRBV5-4 and TRBJ2-1, with TRBD2 identical over 8 bases. The germline V gene encodes CDR1 SGHNT and CDR2 YYREEE (reference sequence). The ends lost 0 bases at V and 4 bases at J; junction bases unmatched: 6. This CDR3 contains 16 residues. DNA for the CDR3: TGTGCCAGCAGCTTGGGTGGCGGGGGGCCTTACAATGAGCAGTTCTTC. It specifies CASSLGGGGPYNEQFF.

The V gene is TRBV6-2 or TRBV6-3, the J gene TRBJ2-3; D tentatively reads TRBD1 or TRBD2 (5 bases each). The CDR3 is 15 residues long. V lost 2 bases to trimming and J lost 2 bases, with 11 bases between them. CDR1 and CDR2 (germline): MNHEY, SVGEGT. The CDR3 spells CASSYLGTATDTQYF. The CDR3 coding sequence is TGTGCCAGCAGTTACCTTGGGACGGCCACAGATACGCAGTATTTT.

V usage is TRBV5-1 and J usage is TRBJ2-2; D perhaps matches TRBD2 (6 bases). This CDR3 spans 14 amino acids. Deletions cut 7 bases from V and 5 bases from J, with 15 bases between. Germline V gene data show CDR1 as SGHRS and CDR2 as YFSETQ. The CDR3 DNA sequence: TGCGCCAGCTACCGGGGGATCCAGACCGGGGAGCTGTTTTTT. This translates into CASYRGIQTGELFF.

This clone was picked up a small number of times. V and J are TRBV4-1 and TRBJ1-2; tentatively, D is TRBD1 (6 bases). V lost 0 bases, J lost 5 bases, and 13 bases lay in between. Germline V lookup: CDR1 MGHRA, CDR2 YSYEKL. CDR3 length: 15 residues. CDR3 loop: CASSQDPTGIYGYTF. The CDR3 DNA sequence: TGCGCCAGCAGCCAAGATCCAACAGGGATTTATGGCTACACCTTC.

The chain's CDR3 is CASGAWVQDEQYF. The CDR3, as DNA: TGTGCCAGCGGAGCCTGGGTCCAGGACGAGCAGTACTTC. The chain carries TRBV5-5 and TRBJ2-7; D not certain. This CDR3 contains 13 residues. V lost 7 bases, J lost 5 bases, and 16 bases lay in between. CDR1 is SGHKS and CDR2 is YYEKEE in the germline V gene (reference sequence).

The V call is TRBV5-1, the J call TRBJ1-6; D remains unclear. V lost 0 bases, J lost 11 bases, and 12 bases lay in between. Germline V gives CDR1 SGHRS, CDR2 YFSETQ. The CDR3 has 14 amino acids. CDR3 in DNA: TGCGCCAGCAGCTTGGCCCTCTGGGATGCACCCCTCCACTTT. This codes for CASSLALWDAPLHF.

The rearrangement joins TRBV7-8 to TRBJ1-2; TRBD1 aligns across 9 bases. Germline CDR1 SGHVS, CDR2 FQNEAQ. V dropped 5 bases and J dropped 2; count of bases not matched to a gene: 6. The CDR3 covers 15 residues. The CDR3 spells CASSRDDRGNYGYTF. The CDR3 DNA reads as TGTGCCAGCAGCCGAGACGACAGGGGGAACTATGGCTACACCTTC.

The chain is built from TRBV6-5 and TRBJ1-2; a possible D gene is TRBD1 (6 bases). Germline V gene sequence: CDR1 MNHEY, CDR2 SVGAGI. V shed 8 bases and J shed 4 bases, with 11 bases lying between them. The CDR3 is 12 amino acids. The CDR3 loop is CASYGGGYGYTF. The DNA for the CDR3 is TGTGCCAGCTACGGGGGCGGCTATGGCTACACCTTC.

This chain joins TRBV4-2 and TRBJ1-5; a weak D match, TRBD1 (6 bases). V lost 0 bases and J lost 4, with 10 bases in between. Germline CDR1 LGHNA, CDR2 YNFKEQ. The CDR3 extends over 15 amino acids. This CDR3 is CASSQDPRGNQPQHF. In DNA, the CDR3 is TGTGCCAGCAGCCAAGATCCCAGGGGAAATCAGCCCCAGCATTTT.

The rearrangement joins TRBV18 to TRBJ2-1; weak D call: TRBD1 (6 bases). The germline gives CDR1 KGHSH, CDR2 LQKENI. CDR3 size: 11 residues. Trimming removed 3 bases from V and 10 bases from J, with 7 bases in between. Here the CDR3 reads CASSPTGEQFF. Written as DNA, the CDR3 is TGTGCCAGCTCACCGACAGGCGAGCAGTTCTTC.